Listed below are T cell receptor beta chains from one sample, sequenced in a study of siplizumab effects on memory and regulatory T cells. Assay used: immunoSEQ multiplex PCR; TCRdb lists only in-frame clones, some missing. The sample shows 85,000 or so clones, over 90% of them seen only once. The sequenced material came from CD8+ T cells sorted from blood. All receptors come from a human donor in good health. Each CDR3 is given with its conserved first and last residue. Each record gives: J gene, V gene, CDR3 protein.

>TRBJ2-7|TRBV28
CASSLISRREQYF
>TRBJ2-7|TRBV12-5
CASGLGGLAGYEQYF
>TRBJ2-1|TRBV6-5
CASSSRGYYEQFF
>TRBJ2-1|TRBV6-1
CASSEGPAVSYNEQFF
>TRBJ1-1|TRBV6-4
CASSDNGFTEAFF
>TRBJ1-4|TRBV7-9
CASSSDSSNEKLFF
>TRBJ2-5|TRBV4-1
CASSSLYGQETQYF
>TRBJ2-7|TRBV28
CASSLIMQFYEQYF
>TRBJ2-1|TRBV27
CASSLSGNEQFF
>TRBJ2-3|TRBV10-1
CASSESWTSGRAWTDTQYF